A single sample gave rise to the 16 T cell receptor beta chains below, sequenced in a study of cytomegalovirus exposure and HLA in healthy donors. Primers for the PCR totalled 60 Vbeta and 13 Jbeta. Method: immunoSEQ multiplex PCR; TCRdb's copy keeps in-frame clones and lacks some. The repertoire has 97,000 or so clones, 70% of them found once; the top ten carry under 2.5%. Specimen: PBMCs. The receptors derive from a man in his fifties in good health and CMV-seronegative.

V and J are TRBV28 and TRBJ1-2, with 9 bases that match TRBD1. This CDR3 spans 15 amino acids. CDR1 MDHEN and CDR2 SYDVKM come from the germline V gene. V trimming: 5 bases; J trimming: 4 bases; junction bases outside the gene matches: 8. CDR3 nucleotides: TGTGCCAGCAGTGGGGAACAGGGGGCGAGCTATGGCTACACCTTC. Its translation: CASSGEQGASYGYTF.

The CDR3 here is CASRAHRGPSNQPQHF. CDR3 DNA sequence: TGTGCCAGCAGAGCCCACAGGGGTCCTAGCAATCAGCCCCAGCATTTT. The V call is TRBV2, the J call TRBJ1-5; 7 bases agree with TRBD1. The CDR3 is made up of 16 amino acids. Per the germline V gene, CDR1 is SNHLY and CDR2 is FYNNEI. After removal of 6 bases from V and 0 bases from J, the junction contained 8 bases not matched to a gene.

The chain links TRBV20-1 to TRBJ2-5; a possible D gene is TRBD2 (6 bases). Germline CDR1 is DFQATT and CDR2 is SNEGSKA (reference sequence). The CDR3 has 11 residues. Trimming removed 8 bases at V and 4 bases at J, with 11 bases between. CDR3 DNA: TGCAGTCAACTAGCCTTAGAGACCCAGTACTTC. Amino acid sequence: CSQLALETQYF.

V usage is TRBV5-6 and J usage is TRBJ1-2; perhaps TRBD1 as D (5 bases). This CDR3 is 13 amino acids long. Per the germline V gene, CDR1 is SGHDT and CDR2 is YYEEEE. V dropped 3 bases and J dropped 2 bases, with 8 bases sitting between them. The CDR3 loop is CASSSGRNYGYTF. The DNA for the CDR3 is TGTGCCAGCAGCTCAGGGAGGAACTATGGCTACACCTTC.

The V and J genes are TRBV30 and TRBJ1-4, with TRBD1 identical over 9 bases. There are 18 residues in the CDR3. Germline CDR1 and CDR2: GTSNPN and SVGIG (reference sequence). Germline trimming cut 0 bases from V and 7 bases from J; bases unmatched to any gene: 15. CDR3 sequence: CAWSVQWGTGIAFEKLFF. In DNA form, the CDR3 reads TGTGCCTGGAGTGTACAGTGGGGGACAGGGATCGCCTTTGAAAAACTGTTTTTT.

This clone was found a few times. V usage is TRBV19 and J usage is TRBJ1-1; perhaps TRBD1 as D (6 bases). This CDR3 has 11 residues. Germline V gene data show CDR1 as LNHDA and CDR2 as SQIVND (reference sequence). V lost 10 bases, J lost 4 bases, and 10 bases lay in between. The CDR3 spells CATTQGTEAFF. Written as DNA, the CDR3 is TGTGCCACCACACAGGGCACTGAAGCTTTCTTT.

The rearrangement links TRBV29-1 to TRBJ2-1, with a weak D call TRBD1 (6 bases). V lost 7 bases and J 8 bases, leaving 15 bases between the germline ends. CDR3 length equals 12 residues. The germline V gene encodes CDR1 SQVTM and CDR2 ANQGSEA. The CDR3 DNA is TGCAGCGGCGACAGGCCCGGGGATGAGCAGTTCTTC. Protein product: CSGDRPGDEQFF.

The gene calls are TRBV7-2 and TRBJ2-3; a possible D gene is TRBD2 (6 bases). The V end was cut by 2 bases, the J end by 5 bases, with 11 bases between. Per germline, CDR1 SGHTA and CDR2 FQGNSA. The CDR3 is made up of 14 amino acids. The CDR3 DNA follows: TGTGCCAGCAGCTTATCGCGGGGAGGAGATACGCAGTATTTT. This gives the protein CASSLSRGGDTQYF.

The gene calls are TRBV2 and TRBJ2-7; 9 nucleotides line up with TRBD2. Germline CDR1 SNHLY, CDR2 FYNNEI. The CDR3 is made up of 16 amino acids. J gave up 5 bases and V 6 bases, and 14 bases lay outside the gene matches. This chain's CDR3 is CASRDGTWREGDEQYF. In DNA, the CDR3 is TGTGCCAGCAGAGACGGAACTTGGCGGGAGGGCGACGAGCAGTACTTC.

The chain carries TRBV28 and TRBJ1-2, with D perhaps matching TRBD1 (5 bases). V was cut by 4 bases and J by 0 bases, with 12 bases left in between. Per the germline V gene, CDR1 is MDHEN and CDR2 is SYDVKM. The CDR3 covers 15 residues. The CDR3 nucleotides read TGTGCCAGCAGTTCGCAGGGACTAACTAACTATGGCTACACCTTC. Residues: CASSSQGLTNYGYTF.

There are a few counts of this clone. The chain couples TRBV7-9 to TRBJ1-5; D is possibly TRBD1 (6 bases). Trimming stripped 5 bases from V and 5 bases from J, with 10 bases between. The length of the CDR3 is 13 residues. Germline V gives CDR1 SEHNR, CDR2 FQNEAQ (reference sequence). The CDR3 sequence: CASSKGGDQPQHF. CDR3 sequence (DNA): TGTGCCAGCAGCAAGGGGGGGGATCAGCCCCAGCATTTT.

The chain recombines TRBV4-2 with TRBJ2-5; the match to TRBD2 covers 14 bases. The CDR3 runs 21 residues. With V trimmed by 1 base and J by 3 bases, 16 bases remained unmatched. The germline V gene has CDR1 LGHNA and CDR2 YNFKEQ. The CDR3 sequence: CASSQVQRLAGGPRTEETQYF. The CDR3 DNA reads as TGTGCCAGCAGCCAAGTACAGCGACTAGCGGGGGGGCCTCGGACGGAAGAGACCCAGTACTTC.

The V call is TRBV11-2, the J call TRBJ1-6; the match to TRBD1 covers 7 bases. CDR1 is SGHAT and CDR2 is FQNNGV in the germline V gene. The CDR3 length is 15 residues. With V trimmed by 1 base and J by 10 bases, 7 bases remained unmatched. The CDR3 DNA sequence: TGTGCCAGCAGCTTAGTTCACAGGGGAGGCTCACCCCTCCACTTT. Translation: CASSLVHRGGSPLHF.

The V and J genes are TRBV11-2 and TRBJ1-2; 7 positions match TRBD1. The CDR3 has 15 residues. The V and J ends lost 6 bases and 4 bases, in that order; junction bases with no gene match: 11. Germline V CDR1 and CDR2: SGHAT, FQNNGV. The CDR3 DNA reads TGTGCCAGCAGGCCCAGGGACAGCCCCTTCTATGGCTACACCTTC. Its translation: CASRPRDSPFYGYTF.

CDR3 sequence reads: CASSLGQANSYEQYF. CDR3 bases: TGCGCCAGCAGCTTGGGACAGGCCAACTCCTACGAGCAGTACTTC. The gene calls are TRBV5-1 and TRBJ2-7; D may be TRBD1 (6 bases). V was clipped by 0 bases and J by 0 bases, with 10 bases between them. This CDR3 region has 15 residues. The germline gives CDR1 SGHRS, CDR2 YFSETQ. The full variable domain, in which reference TRBV5-1 and TRBJ2-7 provide the parts outside the CDR3, is KAGVTQTPRYLIKTRGQQVTLSCSPISGHRSVSWYQQTPGQGLQFLFEYFSETQRNKGNFPGRFSGRQFSNSRSEMNVSTLELGDSALYLCASSLGQANSYEQYFGPGTRLTVT.

This chain joins TRBV6-6 and TRBJ2-3; 8 bases match TRBD2. Germline V CDR1 and CDR2: MNHNY, SVGAGI (reference sequence). The CDR3 runs 14 residues. Trimming removed 5 bases from V and 0 bases from J; junction bases left unmatched: 1. The CDR3 bases are TGTGCCAGCAGTCGGGGGGGTAGCACAGATACGCAGTATTTT. Protein sequence: CASSRGGSTDTQYF.